This note documents a single TCR beta chain sequence. What it recognizes is unknown. The CDR3 extends over 15 amino acids. CDR1 and CDR2 (germline): SNHLY, FYNNEI. V lost 4 bases to trimming and J lost 7 bases; unmatched junction nucleotides: 6. TCRdb itself ran the reads through MiXCR, one entry per CDR3 protein. Among a few hundred thousand distinct CDR3 sequences, 34% were seen once, and the ten largest hold roughly 14%. This sample is drawn from a study of T cell repertoires in cytomegalovirus infection. On the study more broadly: HLA-C-restricted CMV epitopes, recently identified, and well-studied HLA-B-restricted ones were used by the study. TCR beta signatures that were public indicated CMV infection and matching HLA type.

Whole-study findings and limits: In two of eight donors, the top clonotype was HLA-C-restricted CMV-specific.

This sequence was found in a human donor in good health (CMV status not recorded). Some clones in this sample may be carry-over from other donors' samples. The sample was cultured PBMCs, taken from culture after CMV antigen stimulation. V gene TRBV2 combines with J gene TRBJ2-3; TRBD1 aligns across 12 bases. In nucleotides, the CDR3 is TGTGCCAGCAGTGTGGGACAGGGGGCAAGAAATACGCAGTATTTT. Translated, it gives CASSVGQGARNTQYF.